This TCR beta chain emerged from a study of T-cell reconstitution after alpha-beta-depleted transplantation in children. The ends were cut back, 5 bases at V and 8 bases at J, with 19 bases in the middle. CDR1 DFQATT and CDR2 SNEGSKA come from the germline V gene (reference sequence). This CDR3 spans 14 amino acids. Points on this clonotype: The antigen is not known.

Study-level points and caveats: Expanded clones from the graft, numbering several hundred, reportedly supplied alpha-beta T cells about two months after transplant.

During its preparation, the TCRbeta library received unique molecular identifiers. MiXCR, applied by TCRdb to the PCR reads, yields one record per CDR3 protein. The sample has 500,000 to 650,000 distinct CDR3 sequences; over 10% are singletons. The sample consisted of PBMCs, mostly from graft donor cells, taken 360 days after TCRalphabeta/CD19-depleted stem cell transplant. The TCR was taken from a male patient younger than 18 who had a stem cell transplant for acute myeloid leukemia, so the T cells may come from the graft donor. The genes are TRBV20-1 and TRBJ2-1; D gene uncertain. The CDR3 sequence: CSAPLQSFRDEQFF. The CDR3 nucleotides are TGCAGTGCTCCTCTCCAGTCCTTTAGGGATGAGCAGTTCTTC.